Described below is a single TCR beta chain sequence and its context. The antigen is unknown. CDR1 and CDR2 (germline): SGDLS, YYNGEE. J gave up 6 bases and V 1 base, and 6 bases lay outside the gene matches. The CDR3 runs to 16 residues. The source of the sample is a study of cytomegalovirus exposure and HLA in healthy donors. Study as a whole: The early release's HLA-typed donors yielded tens of millions of unique TCRs.

PCR was performed using 60 Vbeta and 13 Jbeta primers. Sequencing was performed with immunoSEQ multiplex PCR; in TCRdb, only in-frame clones are kept and a portion is missing. The sample lists approximately 130,000 clones, about 76% occurring once. Study-wide findings and caveats: Highly shared variants forming one cluster were likely a sequencing artifact. Later on, an analysis found that several of the most significant clusters appeared to be linked to common viral pathogens, which included parvovirus B19. A link between a missense DCLRE1C variant and TCR beta V- and J-gene trimming emerged from a later analysis.

The receptor's source is a woman aged 40 to 50 in good health and CMV-seronegative. The chain employs TRBV9 and TRBJ2-3; 12 positions match TRBD2. The sequenced sample consisted of PBMCs. The CDR3 sequence: CASSVSTGTSGDTQYF. The DNA for the CDR3 is TGTGCCAGCAGCGTATCAACCGGGACTAGCGGGGATACGCAGTATTTT.